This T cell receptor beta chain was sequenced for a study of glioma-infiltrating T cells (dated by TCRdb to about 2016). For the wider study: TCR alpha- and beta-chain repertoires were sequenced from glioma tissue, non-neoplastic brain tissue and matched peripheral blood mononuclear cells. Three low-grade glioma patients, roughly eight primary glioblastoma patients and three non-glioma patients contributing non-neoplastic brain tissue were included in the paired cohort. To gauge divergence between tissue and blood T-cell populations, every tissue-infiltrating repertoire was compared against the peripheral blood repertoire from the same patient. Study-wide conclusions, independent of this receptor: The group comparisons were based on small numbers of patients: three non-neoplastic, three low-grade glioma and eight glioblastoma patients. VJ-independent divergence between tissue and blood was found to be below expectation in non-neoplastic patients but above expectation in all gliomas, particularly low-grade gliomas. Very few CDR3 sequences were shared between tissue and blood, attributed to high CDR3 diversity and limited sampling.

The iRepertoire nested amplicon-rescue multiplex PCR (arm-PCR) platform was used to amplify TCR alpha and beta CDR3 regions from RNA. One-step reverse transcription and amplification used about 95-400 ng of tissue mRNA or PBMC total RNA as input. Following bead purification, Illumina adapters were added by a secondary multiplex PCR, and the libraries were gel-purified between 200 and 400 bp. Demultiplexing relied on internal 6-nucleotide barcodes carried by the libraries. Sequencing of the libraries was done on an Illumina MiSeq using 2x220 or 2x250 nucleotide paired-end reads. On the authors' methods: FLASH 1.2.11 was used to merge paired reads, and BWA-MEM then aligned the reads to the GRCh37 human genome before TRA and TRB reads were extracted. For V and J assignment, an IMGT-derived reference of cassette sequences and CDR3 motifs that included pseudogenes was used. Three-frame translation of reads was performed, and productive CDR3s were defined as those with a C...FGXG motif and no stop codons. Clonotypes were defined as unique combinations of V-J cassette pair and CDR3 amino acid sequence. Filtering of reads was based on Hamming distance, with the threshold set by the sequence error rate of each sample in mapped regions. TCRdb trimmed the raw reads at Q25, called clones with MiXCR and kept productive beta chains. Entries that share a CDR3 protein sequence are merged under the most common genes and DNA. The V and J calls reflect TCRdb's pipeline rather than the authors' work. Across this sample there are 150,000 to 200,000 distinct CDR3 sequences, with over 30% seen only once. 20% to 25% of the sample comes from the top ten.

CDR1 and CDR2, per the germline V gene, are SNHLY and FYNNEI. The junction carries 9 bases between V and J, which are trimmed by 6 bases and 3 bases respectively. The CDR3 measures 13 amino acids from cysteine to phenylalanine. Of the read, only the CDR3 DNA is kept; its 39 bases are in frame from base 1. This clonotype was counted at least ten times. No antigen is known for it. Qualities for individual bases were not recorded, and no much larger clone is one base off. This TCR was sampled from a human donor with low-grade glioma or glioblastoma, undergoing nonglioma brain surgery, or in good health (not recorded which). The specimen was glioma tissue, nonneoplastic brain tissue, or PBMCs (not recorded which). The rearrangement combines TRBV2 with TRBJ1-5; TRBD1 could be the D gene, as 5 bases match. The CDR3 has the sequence CASRGEHNQPQHF. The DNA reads TGTGCCAGCAGAGGGGAGCACAATCAGCCCCAGCATTTT.